This record looks at one T cell receptor (beta chain) sequence and its context. This sample is drawn from a study of T cell responses to AZD1222 COVID-19 vaccine. Clones were sequenced by immunoSEQ multiplex PCR, and TCRdb holds only the in-frame ones, with some missing. The table records some 170,000 clones, around 94% of them present only once. Trimming shortened V by 6 bases and J by 6 bases, and 8 bases separated the two germline ends. Germline V gene sequence: CDR1 MNHNY, CDR2 SVGAGI (reference sequence). This CDR3 has 11 amino acids. Sequencing was performed on peripheral blood, taken on day 0 of AZD1222 vaccination. The clonotype was recovered from an adult in good health. The rearrangement uses TRBV6-6 and TRBJ1-2; D not resolved. The CDR3 sequence is CASRGPNGYTF. The CDR3, as DNA: TGTGCCAGCAGAGGGCCAAATGGCTACACCTTC.